The sequence of this T cell receptor beta chain was determined in a study of cytomegalovirus exposure and HLA in healthy donors. The PCR used 60 Vbeta and 13 Jbeta primers. Method: immunoSEQ multiplex PCR; TCRdb's copy keeps in-frame clones and lacks some. In all, the sample yields about 160,000 clones. The CDR3 contains 13 residues. V dropped 1 base and J dropped 6; count of bases not matched to a gene: 3. Germline CDR1 SGHDT, CDR2 YYEEEE. The chain joins TRBV5-6 to TRBJ1-2; 7 bases fit TRBD1. The sample comprised PBMCs. The sequence derives from a woman aged 50 to 60 in good health and CMV-seronegative. CDR3: CASSLIQGNGYTF. The CDR3 nucleotides read TGTGCCAGCAGCTTGATACAGGGGAATGGCTACACCTTC.